The source of this TCR beta chain is a study of graft-versus-host responses after intestinal transplantation. Findings of the study overall: Detected in recipient marrow were GvH clones, some of which were first observed in ileum or blood. Allograft graft-versus-host to host-versus-graft clonal ratios ran high in patients with graft-donor T cell macrochimerism. Maximum circulating GvH clone levels tracked with early post-transplant HvG decreases.

The data were produced by immunoSEQ multiplex PCR, yet TCRdb's version contains in-frame clones alone and is incomplete. This sample carries some 5,000 clones, 55% to 75% of them seen once, and the ten largest clones take over 35%. This CDR3 is 15 amino acids long. V gave up 3 bases and J gave up 2 bases, with 10 bases separating them. CDR1 is MNHEY and CDR2 is SVGAGI in the germline V gene. This clone is large by share. The antigen is undetermined. This TCR was sampled from a human patient who received an intestinal transplant, so some T cells may come from the graft donor. This sequence joins TRBV6-5 and TRBJ2-2, with no clear D. The source material was PBMCs, sampled about 550 days after intestinal transplant. CDR3 DNA: TGTGCCAGCAGTTATTCAAGGCCCAACACCGGGGAGCTGTTTTTT. As protein: CASSYSRPNTGELFF.